Following are 5 T cell receptor beta chains from one sample sequenced in a study of T cells after yellow fever vaccination. TCRdb analysed the 5' RACE reads with MiXCR anew, one entry per CDR3 protein. The sample records around 120,000 distinct CDR3 sequences, around 15% being singletons. The source material was CD8+ T cells sorted from PBMCs, sampled 5 days after the yellow fever booster vaccination. All receptors derive from a man between 18 and 29 years old who received the YFV17D yellow fever vaccine.

The chain joins TRBV30 to TRBJ1-2; the D is unclear. Germline assignment: CDR1 GTSNPN and CDR2 SVGIG (reference sequence). The CDR3 has 11 residues. V lost 4 bases, J lost 5 bases, and 8 bases lay in between. The CDR3 nucleotides are TGTGCCTGGACTACAGCTTATGGCTACACCTTC. It codes for CAWTTAYGYTF. The whole variable domain, filled in from reference TRBV30 and TRBJ1-2, reads SQTIHQWPATLVQPVGSPLSLECTVEGTSNPNLYWYRQAAGRGLQLLFYSVGIGQISSEVPQNLSASRPQDRQFILSSKKLLLSDSGFYLCAWTTAYGYTFGSGTRLTVV.

A note on this clonotype: The junction departs from the called germline gene at one end, perhaps through a read error. This chain links TRBV4-1 with TRBJ2-5; D possibly corresponds to TRBD1 (6 bases). The CDR3 contains 15 residues. Germline CDR1 reads MGHRA; CDR2 reads YSYEKL. The CDR3 loop reads CASSPRGSGAETEYF. The CDR3 DNA reads as TGCGCGAGCAGCCCCCGCGGGTCAGGGGCGGAGACCGAGTACTTC.

The chain is built from TRBV2 and TRBJ1-5; D is undetermined. The CDR3 runs to 13 residues. Germline lookup yields CDR1 SNHLY and CDR2 FYNNEI. The ends were cut back, 8 bases at V and 0 bases at J, with 8 bases in the middle. The CDR3 nucleotides are TGTGCCAGCCGGCCCTATAGCAATCAGCCCCAGCATTTT. As protein: CASRPYSNQPQHF.

Only a few counts were recorded for this clonotype. J is TRBJ2-2 and V is TRBV12-3 or TRBV12-4; the D is unclear. The CDR3 has 14 amino acids. Trimming shortened V by 6 bases and J by 1 base, and 9 bases separated the two germline ends. In DNA form, the CDR3 reads TGTGCCAGCAGGTCCTGGGAGAACACCGGGGAGCTGTTTTTT. Its translation: CASRSWENTGELFF.

This clonotype was seen a handful of times. The gene calls are TRBV10-2 and TRBJ2-7, with D tentatively TRBD1 (8 bases). Trimming pared 4 bases from V and 3 bases from J, leaving 16 bases between. CDR1 is WSHSY and CDR2 is SAAADI in the germline V gene. The CDR3 spans 15 residues. The CDR3 protein is CASSVVTGEGYEQYF. CDR3 bases: TGCGCCAGCAGTGTGGTGACAGGGGAGGGCTACGAGCAGTACTTC.